Presented here are 13 T cell receptor beta chains from one specimen sequenced in a study of cytomegalovirus exposure and HLA in healthy donors. It was with 60 Vbeta and 13 Jbeta primers that the PCR ran. TCRdb keeps only in-frame clones here, not all; method: immunoSEQ multiplex PCR. There are about 120,000 clones in the sample; over 70% occur only once, and over 1.5% lies in the top ten. The sample was PBMCs. These receptors were obtained from a woman between 18 and 29 years old in good health and CMV-seronegative.

The chain is built from TRBV28 and TRBJ1-4; 7 nucleotides line up with TRBD1. Germline V gene sequence: CDR1 MDHEN, CDR2 SYDVKM. This CDR3 comprises 14 residues. Trimming took 5 bases from V and 7 from J; bases not matched to a gene: 7. The CDR3 DNA reads as TGTGCCAGCAGTCCCGACAGGGTTGTTGAAAAACTGTTTTTT. Its translation: CASSPDRVVEKLFF.

This clone was detected only a few times. This chain links TRBV11-1 with TRBJ2-7; no clear D gene. V gave up 0 bases and J gave up 5 bases, with 8 bases separating them. CDR3 length equals 13 residues. Per germline, CDR1 SGHAT and CDR2 FQDESV (reference sequence). CDR3 nucleotides: TGTGCCAGCAGCTTAGCGATTAGAGACGAGCAGTACTTC. Protein: CASSLAIRDEQYF.

V is TRBV5-1 and J is TRBJ2-1; TRBD2 matches 12 bases. Per the germline V gene, CDR1 is SGHRS and CDR2 is YFSETQ. CDR3 length: 16 amino acids. J lost 4 bases, V lost 1 base, and 3 bases had no gene match. The CDR3 DNA reads TGCGCCAGCAGCTTGACTAGCGGGGGGACGTACAATGAGCAGTTCTTC. Amino acid sequence: CASSLTSGGTYNEQFF.

The chain joins TRBV19 to TRBJ2-2; a possible D gene is TRBD1 (6 bases). Germline V gene data show CDR1 as LNHDA and CDR2 as SQIVND (reference sequence). The CDR3 loop spans 14 amino acids. V was cut by 8 bases and J by 5 bases, with 15 bases left in between. CDR3 sequence reads: CASSSPTGTGELFF. The CDR3 DNA follows: TGTGCCAGTTCATCCCCGACAGGTACCGGGGAGCTGTTTTTT. Supplemented by reference TRBV19 and TRBJ2-2, the full variable domain reads DGGITQSPKYLFRKEGQNVTLSCEQNLNHDAMYWYRQDPGQGLRLIYYSQIVNDFQKGDIAEGYSVSREKKESFPLTVTSAQKNPTAFYLCASSSPTGTGELFFGEGSRLTVL.

Notes on this clone: Other DNA sequences in the same sample also yield this CDR3. The V and J genes are TRBV5-1 and TRBJ1-1, with a possible D match to TRBD1 (6 bases). The CDR3 contains 13 residues. V was pared by 4 bases and J by 5 bases, with 12 bases between. In germline, CDR1 is SGHRS, CDR2 YFSETQ. This chain's CDR3 is CASSLGTQTEAFF. CDR3 DNA sequence: TGCGCCAGCAGCCTGGGGACACAGACTGAAGCTTTCTTT.

The chain carries TRBV5-1 and TRBJ1-2; D is undetermined. Germline values: CDR1 SGHRS, CDR2 YFSETQ. V lost 7 bases and J lost 6, with 10 bases in between. There are 11 residues in the CDR3. The DNA for the CDR3 is TGCGCCAGCGGCGGGGAGCATGGCTACACCTTC. It translates to CASGGEHGYTF.

This chain links TRBV5-1 with TRBJ2-3; 8 nucleotides match TRBD2. The CDR3 length is 14 residues. The V and J ends lost 4 bases and 1 base, in that order; junction bases with no gene match: 2. The germline V gene has CDR1 SGHRS and CDR2 YFSETQ. The CDR3 here is CASSTLAGTDTQYF. The CDR3 DNA sequence: TGCGCCAGCAGCACACTAGCGGGCACAGATACGCAGTATTTT.

This sequence joins TRBV6-5 and TRBJ1-1; D is unresolved. The V end lost 2 bases, the J end lost 4 bases, and 11 bases lay between the germline ends. The CDR3 is made up of 14 amino acids. CDR1 MNHEY and CDR2 SVGAGI come from the germline V gene. This CDR3 reads CASSYGRLPTEAFF. DNA of the CDR3: TGTGCCAGCAGTTACGGCAGACTTCCCACTGAAGCTTTCTTT.

The chain links TRBV28 to TRBJ1-5; no clear D. Germline CDR1 reads MDHEN; CDR2 reads SYDVKM. The ends were cut back, 5 bases at V and 8 bases at J, with 10 bases in the middle. The length of the CDR3 is 12 residues. This CDR3 reads CASSPPGKPQHF. CDR3 coding DNA: TGTGCCAGCAGTCCTCCCGGGAAGCCCCAGCATTTT.

The chain carries TRBV4-1 and TRBJ2-5; D might be TRBD2 (7 bases). CDR3 size: 15 residues. V gave up 1 base and J gave up 5 bases, with 14 bases separating them. The germline V gene has CDR1 MGHRA and CDR2 YSYEKL. The CDR3 coding sequence is TGCGCCAGCAGCCAAGGCGCGGGGGCAGGGGAGACCCAGTACTTC. Protein sequence: CASSQGAGAGETQYF.

The genes are TRBV2 and TRBJ2-7, with D tentatively TRBD1 (5 bases). V was shortened by 7 bases and J by 7 bases, with 17 bases between the two germline ends. The V gene's germline CDR1 is SNHLY and CDR2 FYNNEI. The CDR3 runs to 13 residues. DNA for the CDR3: TGTGCCAGCACCGACAGTGTCCTATGGGAGCAGTACTTC. Its translation: CASTDSVLWEQYF.

This clone was counted only a few times. This rearrangement joins TRBV27 to TRBJ1-4, with TRBD1 as a possible D gene (6 bases). Germline lookup yields CDR1 MNHEY and CDR2 SMNVEV (reference sequence). V was pared by 5 bases and J by 8 bases, with 12 bases between. This CDR3 is 13 amino acids long. DNA for the CDR3: TGTGCCAGCAGTCCAGGGGCGGAGGAAAAACTGTTTTTT. This encodes CASSPGAEEKLFF.

The chain has TRBV5-1 and TRBJ1-1; D is possibly TRBD1 (6 bases). V shed 0 bases and J shed 0 bases, with 9 bases lying between them. The CDR3 consists of 15 residues. CDR1 is SGHRS and CDR2 is YFSETQ in the germline V gene. CDR3 DNA sequence: TGCGCCAGCAGCTTGGAAGGACAGTTGAACACTGAAGCTTTCTTT. The encoded protein is CASSLEGQLNTEAFF.